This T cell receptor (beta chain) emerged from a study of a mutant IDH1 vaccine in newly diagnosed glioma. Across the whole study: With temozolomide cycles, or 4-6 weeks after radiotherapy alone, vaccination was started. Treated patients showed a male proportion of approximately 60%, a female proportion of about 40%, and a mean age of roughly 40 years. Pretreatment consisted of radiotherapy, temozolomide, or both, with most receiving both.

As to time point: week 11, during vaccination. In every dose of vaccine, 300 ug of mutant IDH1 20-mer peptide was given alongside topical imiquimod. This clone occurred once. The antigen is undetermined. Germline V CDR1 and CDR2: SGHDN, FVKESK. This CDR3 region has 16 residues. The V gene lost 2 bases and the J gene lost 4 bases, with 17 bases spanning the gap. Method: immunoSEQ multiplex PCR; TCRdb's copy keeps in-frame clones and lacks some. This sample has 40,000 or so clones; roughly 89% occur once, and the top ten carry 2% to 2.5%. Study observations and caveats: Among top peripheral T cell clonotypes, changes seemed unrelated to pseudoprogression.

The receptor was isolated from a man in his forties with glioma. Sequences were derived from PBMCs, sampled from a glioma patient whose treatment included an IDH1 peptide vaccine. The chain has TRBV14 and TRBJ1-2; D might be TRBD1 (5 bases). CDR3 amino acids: CASSQFMRGSSYGYTF. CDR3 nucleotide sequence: TGTGCCAGCAGCCAATTTATGAGGGGATCTTCCTATGGCTACACCTTC.